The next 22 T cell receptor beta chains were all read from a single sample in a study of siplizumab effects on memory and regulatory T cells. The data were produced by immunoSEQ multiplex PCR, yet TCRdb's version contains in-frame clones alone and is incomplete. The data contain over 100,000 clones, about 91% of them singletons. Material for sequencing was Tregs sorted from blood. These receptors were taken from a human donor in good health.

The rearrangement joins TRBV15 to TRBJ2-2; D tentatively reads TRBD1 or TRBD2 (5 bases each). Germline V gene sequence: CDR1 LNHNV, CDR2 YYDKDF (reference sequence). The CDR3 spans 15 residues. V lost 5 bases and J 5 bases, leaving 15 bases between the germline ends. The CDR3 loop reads CATSSSGADTGELFF. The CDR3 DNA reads TGTGCCACCAGCTCCTCCGGGGCGGATACCGGGGAGCTGTTTTTT. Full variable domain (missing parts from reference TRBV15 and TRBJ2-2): DAMVIQNPRYQVTQFGKPVTLSCSQTLNHNVMYWYQQKSSQAPKLLFHYYDKDFNNEADTPDNFQSRRPNTSFCFLDIRSPGLGDTAMYLCATSSSGADTGELFFGEGSRLTVL.

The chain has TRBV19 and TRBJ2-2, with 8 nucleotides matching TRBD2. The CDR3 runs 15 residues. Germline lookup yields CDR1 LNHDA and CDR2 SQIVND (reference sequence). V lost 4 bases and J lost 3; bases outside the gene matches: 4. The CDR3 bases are TGTGCCAGTAGTAAGCGGGGGAGGGACACCGGGGAGCTGTTTTTT. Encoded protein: CASSKRGRDTGELFF.

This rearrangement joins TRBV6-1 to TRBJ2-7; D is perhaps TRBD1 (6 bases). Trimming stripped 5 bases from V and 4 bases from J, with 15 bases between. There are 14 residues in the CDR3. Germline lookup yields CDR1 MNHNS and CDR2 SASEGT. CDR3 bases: TGTGCCAGCAGTCTACAGGGACCTTCGTACGAGCAGTACTTC. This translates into CASSLQGPSYEQYF.

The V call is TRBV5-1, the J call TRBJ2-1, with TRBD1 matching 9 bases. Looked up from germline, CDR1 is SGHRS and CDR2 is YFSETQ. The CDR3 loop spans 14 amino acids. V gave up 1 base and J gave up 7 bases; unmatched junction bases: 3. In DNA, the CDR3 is TGCGCCAGCAGCTTGACGACAGGGGGAAATGAGCAGTTCTTC. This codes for CASSLTTGGNEQFF.

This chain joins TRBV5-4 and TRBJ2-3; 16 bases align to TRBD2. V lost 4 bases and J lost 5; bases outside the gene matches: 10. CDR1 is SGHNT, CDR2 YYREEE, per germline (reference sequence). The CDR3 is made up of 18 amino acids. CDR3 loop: CASSEPGLAGGLKDTQYF. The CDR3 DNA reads TGTGCCAGCAGCGAGCCGGGACTAGCGGGGGGGCTGAAAGATACGCAGTATTTT.

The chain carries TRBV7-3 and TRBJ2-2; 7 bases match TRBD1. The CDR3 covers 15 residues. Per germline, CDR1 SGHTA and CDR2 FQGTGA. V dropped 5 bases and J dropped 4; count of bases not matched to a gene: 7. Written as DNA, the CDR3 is TGTGCCAGCAGCCTCGGACAGGCCGGCACCGGGGAGCTGTTTTTT. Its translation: CASSLGQAGTGELFF.

The CDR3 sequence: CASSPPVGSAYEQYF. Written as DNA, the CDR3 is TGTGCCAGCAGCCCGCCGGTGGGTTCCGCCTACGAGCAGTACTTC. V gene TRBV7-8 combines with J gene TRBJ2-7; no definite D call. Trimming took 5 bases from V and 2 from J, leaving 16 bases between them. The CDR3 extends over 15 amino acids. CDR1 is SGHVS, CDR2 FQNEAQ, per germline.

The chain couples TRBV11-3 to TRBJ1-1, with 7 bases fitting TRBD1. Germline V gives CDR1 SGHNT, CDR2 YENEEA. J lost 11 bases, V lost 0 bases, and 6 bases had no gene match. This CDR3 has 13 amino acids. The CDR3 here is CASSLDPTGMAFF. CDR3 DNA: TGTGCCAGCAGCTTAGATCCGACAGGGATGGCTTTCTTT.

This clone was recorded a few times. CDR3 loop: CASSRGLNQPQHF. CDR3 DNA sequence: TGTGCCAGCAGCAGGGGGCTTAATCAGCCCCAGCATTTT. This chain links TRBV2 with TRBJ1-5; the match to TRBD1 covers 8 bases. J gave up 4 bases and V 6 bases, and 2 bases lay outside the gene matches. CDR1 and CDR2 (germline): SNHLY, FYNNEI. The CDR3 consists of 13 residues.

CDR3 amino acids: CASSRQGAGNQPQHF. The CDR3 DNA is TGTGCCAGTAGTAGACAGGGGGCGGGCAATCAGCCCCAGCATTTT. The chain has TRBV19 and TRBJ1-5; 10 nucleotides agree with TRBD1. Germline V lookup: CDR1 LNHDA, CDR2 SQIVND (reference sequence). The CDR3 contains 15 residues. After removal of 4 bases from V and 2 bases from J, the junction contained 2 bases not matched to a gene.

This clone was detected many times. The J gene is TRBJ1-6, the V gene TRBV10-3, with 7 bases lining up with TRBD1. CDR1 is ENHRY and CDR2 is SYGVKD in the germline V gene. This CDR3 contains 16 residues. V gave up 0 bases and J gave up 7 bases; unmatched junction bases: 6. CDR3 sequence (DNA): TGTGCCATCAGTGAGTCAGACAGGGTACGGAATTCACCCCTCCACTTT. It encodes CAISESDRVRNSPLHF.

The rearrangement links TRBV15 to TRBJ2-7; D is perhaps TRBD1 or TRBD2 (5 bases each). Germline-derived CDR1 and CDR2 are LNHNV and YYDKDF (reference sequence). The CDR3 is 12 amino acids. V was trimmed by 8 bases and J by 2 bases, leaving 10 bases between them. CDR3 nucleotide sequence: TGTGCCACCTGGGACGGGACCTACGAGCAGTACTTC. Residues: CATWDGTYEQYF.

CDR3 protein: CAISAREGTDTQYF. The CDR3 DNA reads as TGTGCCATCAGTGCTCGAGAGGGCACAGATACGCAGTATTTT. The chain is built from TRBV10-3 and TRBJ2-3, with unresolved D. V lost 4 bases and J lost 1, with 9 bases in between. The CDR3 consists of 14 residues. CDR1 is ENHRY, CDR2 SYGVKD, per germline.

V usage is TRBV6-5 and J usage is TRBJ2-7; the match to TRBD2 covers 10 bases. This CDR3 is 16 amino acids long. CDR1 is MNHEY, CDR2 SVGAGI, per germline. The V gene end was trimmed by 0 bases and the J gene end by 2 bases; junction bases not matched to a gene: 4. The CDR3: CASSYSPSGRTYEQYF. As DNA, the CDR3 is TGTGCCAGCAGTTACTCGCCTAGCGGGAGAACCTACGAGCAGTACTTC.

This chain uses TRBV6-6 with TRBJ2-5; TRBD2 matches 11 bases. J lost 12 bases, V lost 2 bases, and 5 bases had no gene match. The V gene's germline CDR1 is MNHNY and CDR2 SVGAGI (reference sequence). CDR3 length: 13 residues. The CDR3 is CASSYQGLADEYF. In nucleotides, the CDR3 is TGTGCCAGCAGTTACCAGGGACTAGCGGACGAGTACTTC.

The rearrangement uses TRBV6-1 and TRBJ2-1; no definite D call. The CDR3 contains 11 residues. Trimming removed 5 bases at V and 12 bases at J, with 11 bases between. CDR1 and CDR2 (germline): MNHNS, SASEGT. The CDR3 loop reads CASSNTVRQFF. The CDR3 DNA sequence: TGTGCCAGCAGTAATACAGTACGGCAGTTCTTC.

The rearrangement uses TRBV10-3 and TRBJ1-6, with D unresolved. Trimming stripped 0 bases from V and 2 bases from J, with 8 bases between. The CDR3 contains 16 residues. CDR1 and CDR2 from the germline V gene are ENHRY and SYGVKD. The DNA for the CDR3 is TGTGCCATCAGTGAGTCAGGGAGTACCTATAATTCACCCCTCCACTTT. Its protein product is CAISESGSTYNSPLHF.

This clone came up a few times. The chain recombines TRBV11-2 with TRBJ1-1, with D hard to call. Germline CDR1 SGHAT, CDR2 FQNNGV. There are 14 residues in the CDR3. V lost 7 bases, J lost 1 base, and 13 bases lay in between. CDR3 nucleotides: TGTGCCAGCACCTTTACCACGTGGAACACTGAAGCTTTCTTT. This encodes CASTFTTWNTEAFF.

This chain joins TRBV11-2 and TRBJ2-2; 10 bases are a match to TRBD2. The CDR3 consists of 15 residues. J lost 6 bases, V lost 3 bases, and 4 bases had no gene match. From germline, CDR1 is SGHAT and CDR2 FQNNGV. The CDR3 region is CASSFSGRDPGELFF. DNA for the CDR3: TGTGCCAGCAGCTTCAGCGGGAGGGACCCCGGGGAGCTGTTTTTT.

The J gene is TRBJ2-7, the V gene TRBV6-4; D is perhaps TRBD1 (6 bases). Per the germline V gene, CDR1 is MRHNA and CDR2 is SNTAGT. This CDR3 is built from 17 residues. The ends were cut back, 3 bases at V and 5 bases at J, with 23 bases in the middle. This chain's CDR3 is CASSERIWTAGEDEQYF. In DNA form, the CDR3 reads TGTGCCAGCAGTGAAAGGATTTGGACAGCAGGGGAAGACGAGCAGTACTTC.

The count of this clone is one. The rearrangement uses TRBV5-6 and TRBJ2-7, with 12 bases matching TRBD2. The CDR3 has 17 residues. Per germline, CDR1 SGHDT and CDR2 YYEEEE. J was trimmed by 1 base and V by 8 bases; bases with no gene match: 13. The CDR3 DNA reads TGTGCCAGTGCTCCGGGACTAGCGGGTGTTTTATCCTACGAGCAGTACTTC. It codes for CASAPGLAGVLSYEQYF.

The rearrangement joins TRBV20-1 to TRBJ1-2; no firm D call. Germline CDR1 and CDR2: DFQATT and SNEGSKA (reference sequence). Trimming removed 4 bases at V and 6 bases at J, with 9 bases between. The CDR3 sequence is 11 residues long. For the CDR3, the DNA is TGCAGTGCTACAACAGACAATGGCTACACCTTC. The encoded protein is CSATTDNGYTF.